The 27 T cell receptor beta chains in this list originate from one sample, sequenced in a study of blood T cell repertoires in COVID-19 (dated by TCRdb to about 2020). Preparation of the library involved the immunoSEQ multiplex PCR assay. TCRdb took over this immuneACCESS table, retaining in-frame rearrangements with V and J assigned. Such tables are incomplete; in checked studies, under half of the missing clones stem from an unresolved V gene, and the remainder is unexplained. The sample has roughly 500,000 clones on record, roughly 90% of them singletons. The top ten clones comprise 1.5% to 2% of the sample. The sequenced sample consisted of PBMCs or T cells enriched from blood (not recorded which). The receptors were sampled from a woman between 35 and 50 years old who had recovered from COVID-19.

The rearrangement uses TRBV4-3 and TRBJ2-4; no reliable D call. The CDR3 contains 15 residues. Trimming shortened V by 6 bases and J by 3 bases, and 15 bases separated the two germline ends. Germline V gives CDR1 LGHNA, CDR2 YSLEER. The CDR3 loop reads CASSPTARGKNIQYF. The CDR3, as DNA: TGCGCCAGCAGTCCTACCGCTAGAGGCAAAAACATTCAGTACTTC.

The chain recombines TRBV14 with TRBJ2-1; perhaps TRBD1 as D (6 bases). The CDR3 is 18 amino acids. Trimming pared 0 bases from V and 5 bases from J, leaving 20 bases between. Per the germline V gene, CDR1 is SGHDN and CDR2 is FVKESK. CDR3 region: CASSQESLRRSGDNEQFF. The CDR3, as DNA: TGTGCCAGCAGCCAAGAAAGTCTTAGACGGTCAGGGGACAATGAGCAGTTCTTC.

This clone came up once. The chain has TRBV11-2 and TRBJ1-3; D is unclear. CDR1 is SGHAT and CDR2 is FQNNGV in the germline V gene. This CDR3 has 15 residues. The V gene lost 1 base and the J gene lost 1 base, with 8 bases spanning the gap. CDR3 bases: TGTGCCAGCAGCTTAGCATACTTTTCTGGAAACACCATATATTTT. It codes for CASSLAYFSGNTIYF.

The chain joins TRBV5-5 to TRBJ1-1; D is unresolved. The length of the CDR3 is 15 residues. The V end was cut by 1 base, the J end by 1 base, with 11 bases between. In germline, CDR1 is SGHKS, CDR2 YYEKEE (reference sequence). The CDR3 is CASSLFGEENTEAFF. Here the CDR3 DNA reads TGTGCCAGCAGCTTGTTCGGGGAAGAGAACACTGAAGCTTTCTTT.

A few counts support this clone. This chain joins TRBV10-2 and TRBJ1-2; 9 nucleotides align to TRBD1. The CDR3 sequence is 14 residues long. V gave up 5 bases and J gave up 2 bases; unmatched junction bases: 3. Germline V gene lookup returns CDR1 WSHSY and CDR2 SAAADI. This CDR3 reads CASSTGGANYGYTF. CDR3 coding DNA: TGCGCCAGCAGTACAGGGGGCGCCAACTATGGCTACACCTTC.

The J gene is TRBJ1-1, the V gene TRBV6-2 or TRBV6-3; 10 positions match TRBD1. The V and J ends lost 3 bases and 3 bases, in that order; junction bases with no gene match: 4. This CDR3 contains 15 residues. Germline lookup yields CDR1 MNHEY and CDR2 SVGEGT. The CDR3 DNA sequence: TGTGCCAGCAGTTATGGGGACAGGGGTGACACTGAAGCTTTCTTT. Protein sequence: CASSYGDRGDTEAFF.

The CDR3 is CASSEGQGATDTQYF. The CDR3 DNA is TGTGCCAGCAGTGAGGGACAGGGGGCAACAGATACGCAGTATTTT. The rearrangement joins TRBV2 to TRBJ2-3; TRBD1 matches 12 bases. The CDR3 contains 15 residues. Germline V CDR1 and CDR2: SNHLY, FYNNEI. With V trimmed by 3 bases and J by 3 bases, 1 base remained unmatched.

The chain carries TRBV7-9 and TRBJ1-1; D unresolved. CDR3 length: 12 residues. Trimming stripped 5 bases from V and 1 base from J, with 5 bases between. Per germline, CDR1 SEHNR and CDR2 FQNEAQ (reference sequence). CDR3 region: CASSRENTEAFF. For the CDR3, the DNA is TGTGCCAGCAGCCGCGAGAACACTGAAGCTTTCTTT.

In DNA form, the CDR3 reads TGTGCCAGCAGCGTATCCCAATTTGACGAGCAGTACTTC. Encoded protein: CASSVSQFDEQYF. J is TRBJ2-7 and V is TRBV9; no clear D gene. Germline V CDR1 and CDR2: SGDLS, YYNGEE. The CDR3 is made up of 13 amino acids. The V gene lost 1 base and the J gene lost 5 bases, with 10 bases spanning the gap.

The rearrangement joins TRBV27 to TRBJ1-5, with D hard to call. The CDR3 covers 13 residues. V was trimmed by 4 bases and J by 1 base, leaving 5 bases between them. From germline, CDR1 is MNHEY and CDR2 SMNVEV (reference sequence). CDR3 nucleotide sequence: TGTGCCAGCAGTTACCGGAGCAATCAGCCCCAGCATTTT. As protein: CASSYRSNQPQHF.

This chain links TRBV30 with TRBJ2-6, with D perhaps TRBD2 (6 bases). This CDR3 spans 13 amino acids. Trimming stripped 2 bases from V and 10 bases from J, with 12 bases between. Germline CDR1 GTSNPN, CDR2 SVGIG (reference sequence). The CDR3 DNA reads TGTGCCTGGAGTTGGGGACTTTCGAACGTCCTGACTTTC. Translated, it gives CAWSWGLSNVLTF. The full variable domain, with the rest looked up from reference TRBV30 and TRBJ2-6, is SQTIHQWPATLVQPVGSPLSLECTVEGTSNPNLYWYRQAAGRGLQLLFYSVGIGQISSEVPQNLSASRPQDRQFILSSKKLLLSDSGFYLCAWSWGLSNVLTFGAGSRLTVL.

The rearrangement uses TRBV5-1 and TRBJ2-2; D is unresolved. Germline CDR1 is SGHRS and CDR2 is YFSETQ. The CDR3 totals 16 residues. V was clipped by 0 bases and J by 3 bases, with 12 bases between them. As DNA, the CDR3 is TGCGCCAGCAGCTTGGCCGCGTCAGGCGACACCGGGGAGCTGTTTTTT. Protein sequence: CASSLAASGDTGELFF.

The chain is built from TRBV5-4 and TRBJ2-7; TRBD2 matches at 11 bases. The junction had 8 bases not matched to a gene; V was cut back by 0 bases and J by 3 bases. Germline V gene data show CDR1 as SGHNT and CDR2 as YYREEE (reference sequence). CDR3 length: 17 residues. As DNA, the CDR3 is TGTGCCAGCAGCTTGGGCTTAACAGGGACTAGCGGCTACGAGCAGTACTTC. Amino acids: CASSLGLTGTSGYEQYF. Using reference TRBV5-4 and TRBJ2-7 for the parts outside the CDR3, the full variable domain is ETGVTQSPTHLIKTRGQQVTLRCSSQSGHNTVSWYQQALGQGPQFIFQYYREEENGRGNFPPRFSGLQFPNYSSELNVNALELDDSALYLCASSLGLTGTSGYEQYFGPGTRLTVT.

This rearrangement joins TRBV27 to TRBJ1-1; 8 positions match TRBD1. The germline CDR1 and CDR2 sequences are MNHEY and SMNVEV (reference sequence). The length of the CDR3 is 13 residues. V lost 4 bases to trimming and J lost 7 bases; unmatched junction nucleotides: 5. CDR3 bases: TGTGCCAGCAGTTCCCTTGGACAGGGTGAAGCTTTCTTT. Its protein product is CASSSLGQGEAFF.

This clone was recorded once. The chain carries TRBV18 and TRBJ1-2; TRBD1 matches 10 bases. The V and J ends lost 3 bases and 8 bases, in that order; junction bases with no gene match: 9. The germline gives CDR1 KGHSH, CDR2 LQKENI. The CDR3 covers 15 residues. The CDR3 DNA follows: TGTGCCAGCTCACCGGGGACAGGGGCCGAAAGGGGCTACACCTTC. It codes for CASSPGTGAERGYTF.

V and J are TRBV5-6 and TRBJ1-3; tentative D call: TRBD1 (5 bases). CDR3 length: 13 residues. The V end lost 6 bases, the J end lost 9 bases, and 16 bases lay between the germline ends. Germline values: CDR1 SGHDT, CDR2 YYEEEE. As DNA, the CDR3 is TGTGCCAGCAAGCCGTTGGGACTGCTCACCATATATTTT. Residues: CASKPLGLLTIYF.

V gene TRBV19 combines with J gene TRBJ1-4; D perhaps matches TRBD1 (6 bases). CDR1 LNHDA and CDR2 SQIVND come from the germline V gene (reference sequence). V was pared by 5 bases and J by 4 bases, with 14 bases between. This CDR3 is 15 amino acids long. The CDR3: CASSADSVINEKLFF. The CDR3 region has the DNA TGTGCCAGTAGTGCGGACAGCGTGATTAATGAAAAACTGTTTTTT.

V and J are TRBV4-1 and TRBJ1-2, with 8 nucleotides matching TRBD1. CDR1 and CDR2 (germline): MGHRA, YSYEKL. The CDR3 loop spans 16 amino acids. V shed 1 base, J shed 8 bases, and the junction held 12 bases outside the gene matches. The CDR3 DNA reads TGCGCCAGCAGCCAAGGTCCAGGGGGCATAGGATTCGGCTACACCTTC. Amino acid sequence: CASSQGPGGIGFGYTF.

The chain carries TRBV29-1 and TRBJ1-2, with D perhaps TRBD1 (6 bases). The CDR3 covers 14 residues. The V end was cut by 0 bases, the J end by 8 bases, with 16 bases between. Germline assignment: CDR1 SQVTM and CDR2 ANQGSEA. The CDR3 DNA sequence: TGCAGCGTTGAAGATGAAACTACAGGGTCCGGCTACACCTTC. Translation: CSVEDETTGSGYTF.

This chain connects TRBV6-5 to TRBJ1-2; D gene ambiguous. V was pared by 6 bases and J by 8 bases, with 13 bases between. The germline V gene has CDR1 MNHEY and CDR2 SVGAGI. The length of the CDR3 is 12 residues. CDR3 region: CASRDLAWGYTF. CDR3 DNA sequence: TGTGCCAGCAGGGACCTAGCTTGGGGCTACACCTTC.

The V gene is TRBV11-2, the J gene TRBJ1-1; 9 nucleotides agree with TRBD1. The CDR3 is 14 residues long. V dropped 0 bases and J dropped 10; count of bases not matched to a gene: 6. Germline CDR1 and CDR2: SGHAT and FQNNGV. CDR3 DNA: TGTGCCAGCAGCTTAGAGTACAGGGGGCAGGTAGCTTTCTTT. Amino acid sequence: CASSLEYRGQVAFF.

J is TRBJ2-1 and V is TRBV14; 8 bases fit TRBD2. The V segment lost 0 bases and the J segment 6 bases; nucleotides outside the gene matches: 7. Germline V gene sequence: CDR1 SGHDN, CDR2 FVKESK. The CDR3 totals 16 residues. CDR3 sequence (DNA): TGTGCCAGCAGCCAAGAGGGCGGGAGGTGGACCAATGAGCAGTTCTTC. As protein: CASSQEGGRWTNEQFF.

The V and J genes are TRBV27 and TRBJ2-1; tentatively, D is TRBD2 (6 bases). CDR1 is MNHEY, CDR2 SMNVEV, per germline (reference sequence). V was trimmed by 3 bases and J by 1 base, leaving 10 bases between them. The CDR3 totals 15 residues. CDR3 nucleotide sequence: TGTGCCAGCAGTTTTATGGAGGGGTCCTACAATGAGCAGTTCTTC. It translates to CASSFMEGSYNEQFF.

The rearrangement joins TRBV2 to TRBJ1-2, with 7 bases identical to TRBD1. Germline assignment: CDR1 SNHLY and CDR2 FYNNEI. The CDR3 covers 14 residues. Germline trimming cut 10 bases from V and 7 bases from J; bases unmatched to any gene: 15. The CDR3 nucleotides are TGTGCCACAAGTCAGGGGGATCGGGTGCTTGGCTACACCTTC. Its translation: CATSQGDRVLGYTF.

The chain carries TRBV4-2 and TRBJ2-7, with TRBD2 as a possible D gene (6 bases). Deletions cut 1 base from V and 3 bases from J, with 13 bases between. From germline, CDR1 is LGHNA and CDR2 YNFKEQ. The CDR3 is 15 residues long. The CDR3: CASSQGAGTGYEQYF. As DNA, the CDR3 is TGTGCCAGCAGCCAAGGCGCGGGGACTGGCTACGAGCAGTACTTC.

The rearrangement uses TRBV30 and TRBJ1-3, with D possibly being TRBD1 (6 bases). Germline CDR1 is GTSNPN and CDR2 is SVGIG (reference sequence). Trimming pared 1 base from V and 2 bases from J, leaving 9 bases between. The CDR3 spans 14 residues. The CDR3 is CAWSAKGAGNTIYF. CDR3 bases: TGTGCCTGGAGTGCTAAGGGGGCTGGAAACACCATATATTTT.

The chain is built from TRBV5-1 and TRBJ1-2; D unresolved. The V end was cut by 0 bases, the J end by 1 base, with 10 bases between. CDR1 is SGHRS, CDR2 YFSETQ, per germline. This CDR3 is built from 15 residues. The CDR3 here is CASSLDPGGNYGYTF. CDR3 nucleotide sequence: TGCGCCAGCAGCTTGGATCCCGGCGGTAACTATGGCTACACCTTC.